A selection of T cell receptor beta chains follows, all from one sample in a study of shared clonotypes between healthy human individuals. Only in-frame clones appear in the TCRdb table, and some are missing; sequencing was by immunoSEQ multiplex PCR. This table holds fewer than 3 million clones, 85% to 95% found once. Sequencing was performed on naive CD4+ T cells from PBMCs. The receptors originated from a man younger than 35 in good health. Some clones in this sample may be carry-over from other donors' samples. The CDR3 runs from the conserved cysteine through the conserved F or W. D genes are given only for firm matches. Size is stated for part of the rows, as once, few or many counts, or as a class when the clone is expanded.

clone size: .; J gene: TRBJ1-1; V gene: TRBV7-8; D gene: .; CDR3 DNA: TGTGCCAGCAGCTTCTCGGCCCGGCAGAACACTGAAGCTTTCTTT; CDR3 protein: CASSFSARQNTEAFF
clone size: .; J gene: TRBJ1-4; V gene: TRBV27; D gene: .; CDR3 DNA: TGTGCCAGCGGACGACTGGACACTAATGAAAAACTGTTTTTT; CDR3 protein: CASGRLDTNEKLFF
clone size: .; J gene: TRBJ2-1; V gene: TRBV18; D gene: TRBD1; CDR3 DNA: TGTGCCAGCTCTCCGACAGGGGGCTACTACAATGAGCAGTTCTTC; CDR3 protein: CASSPTGGYYNEQFF
clone size: .; J gene: TRBJ1-1; V gene: TRBV2; D gene: .; CDR3 DNA: TGTGCCAGCCATACGGGGAACACTGAAGCTTTCTTT; CDR3 protein: CASHTGNTEAFF
clone size: .; J gene: TRBJ2-3; V gene: TRBV29-1; D gene: TRBD2; CDR3 DNA: TGCAGCGTTGAGACTAGCGGGAGGGCAACAGATACGCAGTATTTT; CDR3 protein: CSVETSGRATDTQYF
clone size: few; J gene: TRBJ1-1; V gene: TRBV29-1; D gene: .; CDR3 DNA: TGCAGCGTAGAGGTGCATCGGGACACTGAAGCTTTCTTT; CDR3 protein: CSVEVHRDTEAFF
clone size: .; J gene: TRBJ2-3; V gene: TRBV7-2; D gene: .; CDR3 DNA: TGTGCCAGCAGCTCGAAACTAGGCGCAGATACGCAGTATTTT; CDR3 protein: CASSSKLGADTQYF
clone size: .; J gene: TRBJ2-1; V gene: TRBV4-2; D gene: TRBD2; CDR3 DNA: TGTGCCAGCAGCCGGCAAGCGGGAGGGGAGTCGGATGAGCAGTTCTTC; CDR3 protein: CASSRQAGGESDEQFF
clone size: .; J gene: TRBJ2-5; V gene: TRBV7-9; D gene: TRBD2; CDR3 DNA: TGTGCCAGCAGCTTAGACTACTCTAGCGGGAGAGAGACCCAGTACTTC; CDR3 protein: CASSLDYSSGRETQYF
clone size: .; J gene: TRBJ2-7; V gene: TRBV5-1; D gene: TRBD1; CDR3 DNA: TGCGCCAGCAGCTTGAACCCGGACAGGGATGGCGAGCAGTACTTC; CDR3 protein: CASSLNPDRDGEQYF
clone size: .; J gene: TRBJ1-4; V gene: TRBV6-5; D gene: .; CDR3 DNA: TGTGCCAGCAGTTACTCGCCAAATGAAAAACTGTTTTTT; CDR3 protein: CASSYSPNEKLFF
clone size: .; J gene: TRBJ1-3; V gene: TRBV5-1; D gene: .; CDR3 DNA: TGCGCCAGCAGCTTGGCCTGGATCGGGAGCTCTGGAAACACCATATATTTT; CDR3 protein: CASSLAWIGSSGNTIYF
clone size: .; J gene: TRBJ1-2; V gene: TRBV2; D gene: TRBD1; CDR3 DNA: TGTGCCACCCAACCCGGGACAGGGAACTATGGCTACACCTTC; CDR3 protein: CATQPGTGNYGYTF
clone size: .; J gene: TRBJ2-3; V gene: TRBV6-1; D gene: .; CDR3 DNA: TGTGCCAGCAGCACGAGGGGACCGCAAAAGGATACGCAGTATTTT; CDR3 protein: CASSTRGPQKDTQYF
clone size: .; J gene: TRBJ2-5; V gene: TRBV28; D gene: TRBD2; CDR3 DNA: TGTGCCAGCAGTTCGGGGACTAGCCGAGAGACCCAGTACTTC; CDR3 protein: CASSSGTSRETQYF
clone size: .; J gene: TRBJ1-1; V gene: TRBV19; D gene: .; CDR3 DNA: TGTGCCAGTAGTACTCCCCATCGCGAGAACACTGAAGCTTTCTTT; CDR3 protein: CASSTPHRENTEAFF
clone size: .; J gene: TRBJ1-2; V gene: TRBV6-5; D gene: .; CDR3 DNA: TGTGCCAGCAGTGACTCCCATGGACGATCCTTC; CDR3 protein: CASSDSHGRSF
clone size: .; J gene: TRBJ2-7; V gene: TRBV6-1; D gene: .; CDR3 DNA: TGTGCCAGCAGTACTCTAGCCGGAGGGGAGCAGTACTTC; CDR3 protein: CASSTLAGGEQYF
clone size: .; J gene: TRBJ2-5; V gene: TRBV7-3; D gene: TRBD1; CDR3 DNA: TGTGCCAGCAGCTTTTCAGACAGGGCGGGCCAAGAGACCCAGTACTTC; CDR3 protein: CASSFSDRAGQETQYF
clone size: once; J gene: TRBJ2-7; V gene: TRBV13; D gene: TRBD2; CDR3 DNA: TGTGCCAGCAGCTTAGGCCGCGTCACGGCGGGGGACTCCTACGAGCAGTACTTC; CDR3 protein: CASSLGRVTAGDSYEQYF
clone size: .; J gene: TRBJ2-1; V gene: TRBV5-1; D gene: .; CDR3 DNA: TGCGCCAGCAGTCCAATAATCGGCGGAACCTACAATGAGCAGTTCTTC; CDR3 protein: CASSPIIGGTYNEQFF
clone size: .; J gene: TRBJ1-2; V gene: TRBV18; D gene: TRBD1; CDR3 DNA: TGTGCCAGCTCACCACCGGGACAGGCGGGGAGCTATGGCTACACCTTC; CDR3 protein: CASSPPGQAGSYGYTF
clone size: .; J gene: TRBJ2-5; V gene: TRBV18; D gene: .; CDR3 DNA: TGTGCCAGCTCACCTACCCTTCCGGGGGTAGAGACCCAGTACTTC; CDR3 protein: CASSPTLPGVETQYF